This TCR beta chain originates from a study of cytomegalovirus exposure and HLA in healthy donors. With 60 Vbeta and 13 Jbeta primers, the PCR was carried out. Libraries were prepared by immunoSEQ multiplex PCR; TCRdb keeps only in-frame clonotypes and omits some of them. The table includes some 130,000 clones, roughly 73% detected once. The CDR3 consists of 16 residues. CDR1 and CDR2 from the germline V gene are SGHDT and YYEEEE. Losses at the gene ends were 3 bases for V and 0 bases for J; bases not matched to a gene: 7. This sequence was found in a woman in her 40s in good health and CMV-seronegative. The genes are TRBV5-6 and TRBJ2-5; 8 bases agree with TRBD1. The sample was PBMCs. The CDR3 nucleotides read TGTGCCAGCAGCTCGGCCGGGACAGGTGACCAAGAGACCCAGTACTTC. This codes for CASSSAGTGDQETQYF.